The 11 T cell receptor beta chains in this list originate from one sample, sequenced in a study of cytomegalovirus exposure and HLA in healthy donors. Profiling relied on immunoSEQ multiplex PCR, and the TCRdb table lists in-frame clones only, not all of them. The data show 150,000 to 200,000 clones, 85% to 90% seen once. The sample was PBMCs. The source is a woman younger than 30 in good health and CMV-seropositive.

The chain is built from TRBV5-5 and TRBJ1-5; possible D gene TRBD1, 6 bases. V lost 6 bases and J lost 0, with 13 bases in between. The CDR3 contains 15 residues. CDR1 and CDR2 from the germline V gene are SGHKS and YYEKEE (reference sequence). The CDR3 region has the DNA TGTGCCAGCATGAGGGACACATATAGCAATCAGCCCCAGCATTTT. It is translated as CASMRDTYSNQPQHF.

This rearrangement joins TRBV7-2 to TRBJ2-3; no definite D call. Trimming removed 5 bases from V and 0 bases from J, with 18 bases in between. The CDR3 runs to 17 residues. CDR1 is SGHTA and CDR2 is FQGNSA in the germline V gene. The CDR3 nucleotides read TGTGCCAGCAGCCCATCGAGGTTGACCCCTAGCACAGATACGCAGTATTTT. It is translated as CASSPSRLTPSTDTQYF.

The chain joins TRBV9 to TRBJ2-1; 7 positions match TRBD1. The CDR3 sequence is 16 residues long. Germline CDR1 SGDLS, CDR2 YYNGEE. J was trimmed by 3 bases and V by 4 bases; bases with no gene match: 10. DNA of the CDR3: TGTGCCAGCAGCCCACCTACAGGGGAAGACTACAATGAGCAGTTCTTC. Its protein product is CASSPPTGEDYNEQFF.

CDR3 bases: TGTGCCAGCAGCTTATTGGGACTAGCGGGGGCACAGATTGAGCAGTTCTTC. Translating it yields CASSLLGLAGAQIEQFF. The rearrangement uses TRBV7-9 and TRBJ2-1, with 14 bases aligning to TRBD2. CDR3 length: 17 residues. V lost 2 bases to trimming and J lost 9 bases; unmatched junction nucleotides: 9. The germline V gene has CDR1 SEHNR and CDR2 FQNEAQ (reference sequence).

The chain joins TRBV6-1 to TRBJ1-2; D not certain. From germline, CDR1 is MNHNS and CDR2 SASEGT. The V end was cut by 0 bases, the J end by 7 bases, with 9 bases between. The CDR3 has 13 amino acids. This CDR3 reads CASSEASTPGYTF. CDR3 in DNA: TGTGCCAGCAGTGAAGCGAGCACCCCTGGCTACACCTTC.

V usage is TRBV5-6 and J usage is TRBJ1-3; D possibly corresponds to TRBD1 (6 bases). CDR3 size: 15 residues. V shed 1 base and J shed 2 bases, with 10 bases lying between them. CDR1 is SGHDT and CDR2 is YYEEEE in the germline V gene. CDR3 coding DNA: TGTGCCAGCAGCTTGTCAGGGGTTCCTGGAAACACCATATATTTT. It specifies CASSLSGVPGNTIYF.

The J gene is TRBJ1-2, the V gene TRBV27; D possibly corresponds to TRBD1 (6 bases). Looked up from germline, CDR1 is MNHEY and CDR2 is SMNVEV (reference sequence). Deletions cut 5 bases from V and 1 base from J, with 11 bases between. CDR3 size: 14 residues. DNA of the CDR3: TGTGCCAGCAGTCTACAGGGCAATAACTATGGCTACACCTTC. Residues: CASSLQGNNYGYTF.

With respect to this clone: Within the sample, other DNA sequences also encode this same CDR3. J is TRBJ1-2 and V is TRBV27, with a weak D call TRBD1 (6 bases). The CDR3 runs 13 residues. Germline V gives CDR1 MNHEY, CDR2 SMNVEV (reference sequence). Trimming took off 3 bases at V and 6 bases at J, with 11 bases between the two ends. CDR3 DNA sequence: TGTGCCAGCAGTTTTCGGCAGGGGCATGGCTACACCTTC. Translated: CASSFRQGHGYTF.

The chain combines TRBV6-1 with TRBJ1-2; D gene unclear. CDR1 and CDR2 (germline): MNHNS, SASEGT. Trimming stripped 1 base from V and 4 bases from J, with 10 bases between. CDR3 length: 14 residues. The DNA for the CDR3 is TGTGCCAGCAGTGAAGTCCGGGAGTTCTATGGCTACACCTTC. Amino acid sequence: CASSEVREFYGYTF.

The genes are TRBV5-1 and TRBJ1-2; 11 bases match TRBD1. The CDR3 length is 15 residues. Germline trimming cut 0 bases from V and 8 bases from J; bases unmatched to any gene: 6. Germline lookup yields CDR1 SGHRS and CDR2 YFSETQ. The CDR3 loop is CASSLVGQGAHGYTF. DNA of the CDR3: TGCGCCAGCAGCTTGGTCGGACAGGGGGCGCACGGCTACACCTTC.

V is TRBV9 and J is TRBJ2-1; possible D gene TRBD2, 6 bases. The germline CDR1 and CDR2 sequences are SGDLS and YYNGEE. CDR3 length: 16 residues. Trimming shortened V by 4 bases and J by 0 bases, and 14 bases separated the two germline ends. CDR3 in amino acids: CASSPSGGSSYNEQFF. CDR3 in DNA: TGTGCCAGCAGCCCCAGTGGGGGGAGCTCCTACAATGAGCAGTTCTTC.